This passage covers 26 T cell receptor beta chains from one sample sequenced in a study of immune reconstitution after stem cell transplant in scleroderma (dated 2017 in TCRdb). The library was prepared using RT-PCR. TCRdb shows the sequencer as Illumina MiSeq. The raw public reads went through TCRdb reprocessing: fastp at Q25, MiXCR clone calling, in-frame beta chains kept. Entries are consolidated by CDR3 protein sequence, retaining the most common genes and DNA. The sample profile shows more than 4,500 distinct CDR3 sequences; approximately 8.7% of them were found once. The top ten constitute less than 5.5% of the sample. The specimen was obtained before or after autologous hematopoietic stem cell transplantation (not recorded which). These receptors originate from a male donor with systemic sclerosis.

By share of the sample, this clonotype is medium-sized. CDR3 nucleotides: TGCGCCTGGTGGACAGGGACCTCTGGAAACACCATATATTTT. Protein sequence: CAWWTGTSGNTIYF. The chain joins TRBV5-1 to TRBJ1-3, with 8 bases lining up with TRBD1. This CDR3 has 14 amino acids. V was pared by 10 bases and J by 0 bases, with 6 bases of the junction left unmatched. The germline gives CDR1 SGHRS, CDR2 YFSETQ.

Note on this clonotype: A much larger clonotype is one base distant, so this may be a read error. The chain recombines TRBV2 with TRBJ2-5; a weak D match, TRBD2 (5 bases). Between the trimmed V and J ends, which lost 3 bases and 9 bases, there was a span of 20 bases. Germline V CDR1 and CDR2: SNHLY, FYNNEI. This CDR3 is built from 15 residues. CDR3 in amino acids: CASSDRAHPEGSQYF. The DNA for the CDR3 is TGTGCCAGCAGTGATCGGGCCCACCCAGAGGGTTCCCAGTACTTC. Complete variable domain (other parts from reference TRBV2 and TRBJ2-5): EPEVTQTPSHQVTQMGQEVILRCVPISNHLYFYWYRQILGQKVEFLVSFYNNEISEKSEIFDDQFSVERPDGSNFTLKIRSTKLEDSAMYFCASSDRAHPEGSQYFGPGTRLLVL.

The chain couples TRBV20-1 to TRBJ2-3; 11 nucleotides align to TRBD2. CDR1 is DFQATT and CDR2 is SNEGSKA in the germline V gene (reference sequence). Trimming cost V 3 bases and J 10 bases; bases outside gene matches: 3. The CDR3 covers 12 residues. The chain's CDR3 is CSARFSGGAQYF. CDR3 nucleotide sequence: TGCAGTGCTAGGTTTAGCGGGGGGGCGCAGTATTTT.

This clonotype came up a few times. The rearrangement uses TRBV20-1 and TRBJ2-3; TRBD2 agrees at 7 bases. The CDR3 is made up of 13 amino acids. Germline CDR1 is DFQATT and CDR2 is SNEGSKA (reference sequence). Germline trimming cut 6 bases from V and 3 bases from J; bases unmatched to any gene: 6. DNA of the CDR3: TGCAGTGCGTGGGGCGGGGGAACAGATACGCAGTATTTT. Translation: CSAWGGGTDTQYF.

As concerns this clonotype: Just one base apart from a much larger clone, this may be a read error. The chain has TRBV20-1 and TRBJ1-2, with 9 bases identical to TRBD1. This CDR3 contains 19 residues. Per germline, CDR1 DFQATT and CDR2 SNEGSKA (reference sequence). With V trimmed by 1 base and J by 6 bases, 21 bases remained unmatched. CDR3 nucleotides: TGCAGTGCTAGAGCCCCCTCCGGGACAGGGCCTCGGGAAGTCCATGGCTACACCTTC. It is translated as CSARAPSGTGPREVHGYTF.

This sequence joins TRBV25-1 and TRBJ2-3; 7 positions agree with TRBD2. The CDR3 sequence is 13 residues long. Germline CDR1 reads MGHDK; CDR2 reads SYGVNS. V gave up 8 bases and J gave up 6 bases; unmatched junction bases: 8. The CDR3 reads CASGGGERDTQYF. The CDR3 nucleotides are TGTGCCAGCGGGGGGGGAGAACGGGATACGCAGTATTTT. The variable domain in full, with the rest retrieved from reference TRBV25-1 and TRBJ2-3, is EADIYQTPRYLVIGTGKKITLECSQTMGHDKMYWYQQDPGMELHLIHYSYGVNSTEKGDLSSESTVSRIRTEHFPLTLESARPSHTSQYLCASGGGERDTQYFGPGTRLTVL.

V and J are TRBV2 and TRBJ2-2; 7 bases map to TRBD2. Germline CDR1 and CDR2: SNHLY and FYNNEI. CDR3 size: 14 residues. With 6 bases clipped from V and 2 bases from J, the junction kept 3 bases outside the gene matches. The CDR3 DNA reads as TGTGCCAGCAGGGGCGGGAGTAACACCGGGGAGCTGTTTTTT. Its protein product is CASRGGSNTGELFF.

By sample fraction, this clonotype is medium-sized. The rearrangement joins TRBV20-1 to TRBJ2-7, with 10 bases matching TRBD2. CDR3 size: 15 residues. In germline, CDR1 is DFQATT, CDR2 SNEGSKA (reference sequence). J gave up 3 bases and V 3 bases, and 8 bases lay outside the gene matches. The CDR3 sequence: CSARELAGLIYEQYF. In DNA form, the CDR3 reads TGCAGTGCTAGGGAACTAGCGGGGCTAATCTACGAGCAGTACTTC.

This clonotype was seen a few times. This chain connects TRBV30 to TRBJ1-2; D possibly corresponds to TRBD1 (6 bases). V shed 3 bases and J shed 1 base, with 9 bases lying between them. The CDR3 totals 13 residues. Germline V lookup: CDR1 GTSNPN, CDR2 SVGIG (reference sequence). In nucleotides, the CDR3 is TGTGCCTGGAGCCGGGACAATAACTATGGCTACACCTTC. Protein: CAWSRDNNYGYTF.

The rearrangement uses TRBV20-1 and TRBJ2-1; D may be TRBD2 (6 bases). V was cut by 0 bases and J by 1 base, with 22 bases left in between. Germline V gene sequence: CDR1 DFQATT, CDR2 SNEGSKA (reference sequence). The CDR3 covers 19 residues. CDR3 loop: CSAREWGSATGRSYNEQFF. CDR3 DNA: TGCAGTGCTAGAGAGTGGGGTTCGGCGACGGGGAGGTCCTACAATGAGCAGTTCTTC.

This clonotype was picked up a small number of times. The V and J genes are TRBV7-8 and TRBJ2-2; 12 nucleotides match TRBD2. V was pared by 2 bases and J by 2 bases, with 6 bases of the junction left unmatched. Germline V gene data show CDR1 as SGHVS and CDR2 as FQNEAQ. CDR3 size: 18 residues. The CDR3 sequence: CASSLRVLAGGNTGELFF. CDR3 DNA sequence: TGTGCCAGCAGCTTACGGGTACTAGCGGGAGGAAACACCGGGGAGCTGTTTTTT.

There are a few counts of this clonotype. The V call is TRBV19, the J call TRBJ2-2; TRBD1 or TRBD2 may be the D gene (5 bases each). The CDR3 covers 14 residues. Between the trimmed V and J ends, which lost 4 bases and 7 bases, there was a span of 13 bases. In germline, CDR1 is LNHDA, CDR2 SQIVND (reference sequence). The CDR3 spells CASSTYLGDGELFF. In DNA form, the CDR3 reads TGTGCCAGTAGTACCTATTTGGGGGACGGGGAGCTGTTTTTT.

This clonotype is categorized as medium-sized. J is TRBJ2-1 and V is TRBV30; a weak D match, TRBD2 (6 bases). CDR1 is GTSNPN and CDR2 is SVGIG in the germline V gene (reference sequence). This CDR3 has 11 residues. V lost 2 bases and J 8 bases, leaving 7 bases between the germline ends. CDR3: CAWSPGDEQFF. The CDR3, as DNA: TGTGCCTGGAGTCCGGGGGATGAGCAGTTCTTC. Filled out from reference TRBV30 and TRBJ2-1, the complete variable domain reads SQTIHQWPATLVQPVGSPLSLECTVEGTSNPNLYWYRQAAGRGLQLLFYSVGIGQISSEVPQNLSASRPQDRQFILSSKKLLLSDSGFYLCAWSPGDEQFFGPGTRLTVL.

This clonotype is medium-sized in the sample. V and J are TRBV20-1 and TRBJ1-1; unclear D gene. CDR3 size: 13 residues. Germline CDR1 DFQATT, CDR2 SNEGSKA (reference sequence). Trimming stripped 5 bases from V and 3 bases from J, with 13 bases between. The CDR3 nucleotides are TGCAGTGCTCCGATGGGAGGGTACACTGAAGCTTTCTTT. It encodes CSAPMGGYTEAFF.

In its sample, this clonotype ranks as medium-sized (0.01 to 0.1%). The J gene is TRBJ2-7, the V gene TRBV29-1; D call uncertain. This CDR3 has 13 residues. The V gene lost 4 bases and the J gene lost 2 bases, with 12 bases spanning the gap. Looked up from germline, CDR1 is SQVTM and CDR2 is ANQGSEA. The CDR3 region is CSVAIGSTYEQYF. The CDR3 DNA reads as TGCAGCGTTGCCATCGGCAGCACCTACGAGCAGTACTTC.

This clonotype came up a few times. The genes are TRBV5-1 and TRBJ2-3; D is uncertain. V was trimmed by 0 bases and J by 8 bases, leaving 10 bases between them. The CDR3 totals 13 residues. Germline CDR1 and CDR2: SGHRS and YFSETQ. In DNA form, the CDR3 reads TGCGCCAGCAGCTTGGCCGGGCGGAGTACGCAGTATTTT. Protein sequence: CASSLAGRSTQYF.

The chain links TRBV20-1 to TRBJ2-1; D uncertain. The length of the CDR3 is 12 residues. The germline V gene has CDR1 DFQATT and CDR2 SNEGSKA (reference sequence). Trimming stripped 6 bases from V and 9 bases from J, with 15 bases between. Here the CDR3 reads CSAMPPWAEQFF. The DNA of the CDR3 is TGCAGTGCCATGCCGCCTTGGGCTGAGCAGTTCTTC.

The rearrangement uses TRBV29-1 and TRBJ2-5; D call uncertain. CDR1 SQVTM and CDR2 ANQGSEA come from the germline V gene. V was shortened by 3 bases and J by 1 base, with 6 bases between the two germline ends. CDR3 length: 12 residues. CDR3 amino acids: CSVEAFQETQYF. In nucleotides, the CDR3 is TGCAGCGTTGAGGCCTTCCAAGAGACCCAGTACTTC.

In its sample, this clonotype was seen a few times. The chain couples TRBV20-1 to TRBJ1-5; D remains unclear. Per the germline V gene, CDR1 is DFQATT and CDR2 is SNEGSKA (reference sequence). V dropped 6 bases and J dropped 0 bases, with 12 bases sitting between them. This CDR3 has 14 residues. CDR3 sequence (DNA): TGCAGTGCCTTGGACGGGTATAGCAATCAGCCCCAGCATTTT. This sequence encodes CSALDGYSNQPQHF.

The chain's CDR3 is CASSSDYRMNSPLHF. DNA of the CDR3: TGTGCCAGCAGTTCCGATTATAGGATGAATTCACCCCTCCACTTT. The J gene is TRBJ1-6, the V gene TRBV27; no clear D. V dropped 4 bases and J dropped 7 bases, with 14 bases sitting between them. CDR1 is MNHEY and CDR2 is SMNVEV in the germline V gene (reference sequence). This CDR3 region has 15 residues.

This clonotype is classed as large (0.1 to 1%). The gene calls are TRBV24-1 and TRBJ2-7, with no clear D. Germline loops: CDR1 KGHDR, CDR2 SFDVKD. Trimming removed 10 bases from V and 7 bases from J, with 22 bases in between. The CDR3 has 14 residues. The CDR3 sequence is CATTDRVNSREQYF. CDR3 nucleotides: TGTGCCACTACTGACCGGGTCAACAGTAGGGAGCAGTACTTC.

The chain couples TRBV15 to TRBJ1-1, with no clear D. Germline V gene data show CDR1 as LNHNV and CDR2 as YYDKDF (reference sequence). Trimming took off 5 bases at V and 5 bases at J, with 12 bases between the two ends. The length of the CDR3 is 13 residues. In DNA, the CDR3 is TGTGCCACCAGCGGCATATATCGAACTGAAGCTTTCTTT. Protein sequence: CATSGIYRTEAFF.

This clonotype occurred a few times. A read error may be the cause here, since a much bigger clone is one base away. The genes are TRBV13 and TRBJ2-1, with TRBD2 matching 12 bases. Germline CDR1 reads PRHDT; CDR2 reads FYEKMQ (reference sequence). Trimming took 5 bases from V and 5 from J; bases not matched to a gene: 4. CDR3 size: 15 residues. CDR3 loop: CASSATSGGHNEQFF. In nucleotides, the CDR3 is TGTGCCAGCAGCGCGACTAGCGGGGGCCACAATGAGCAGTTCTTC. Supplemented by reference TRBV13 and TRBJ2-1, the full variable domain reads AAGVIQSPRHLIKEKRETATLKCYPIPRHDTVYWYQQGPGQDPQFLISFYEKMQSDKGSIPDRFSAQQFSDYHSELNMSSLELGDSALYFCASSATSGGHNEQFFGPGTRLTVL.

The sample holds a few counts of this clonotype. This chain joins TRBV29-1 and TRBJ2-7; D is possibly TRBD2 (6 bases). With 2 bases removed from V and 2 bases from J, the gap between germline ends came to 16 bases. The CDR3 extends over 15 amino acids. Per the germline V gene, CDR1 is SQVTM and CDR2 is ANQGSEA. CDR3 sequence: CSVELRRVYPYEQYF. In DNA, the CDR3 is TGCAGCGTTGAACTTAGGAGGGTATACCCCTACGAGCAGTACTTC.

The rearrangement joins TRBV7-2 to TRBJ2-7; no reliable D call. The CDR3 runs 11 residues. CDR1 is SGHTA, CDR2 FQGNSA, per germline. Deletions cut 4 bases from V and 6 bases from J, with 7 bases between. The CDR3 reads CASSYSREQYF. The CDR3 nucleotides are TGTGCCAGCAGCTATTCTCGCGAGCAGTACTTC.

The chain carries TRBV5-1 and TRBJ2-3; D gene ambiguous. V was shortened by 2 bases and J by 5 bases, with 12 bases between the two germline ends. This CDR3 comprises 14 residues. Germline assignment: CDR1 SGHRS and CDR2 YFSETQ. CDR3 nucleotide sequence: TGCGCCAGCAGCTTATTTAGGGCCGGAGATACGCAGTATTTT. As protein: CASSLFRAGDTQYF. The whole variable domain, remainder taken from reference TRBV5-1 and TRBJ2-3, is KAGVTQTPRYLIKTRGQQVTLSCSPISGHRSVSWYQQTPGQGLQFLFEYFSETQRNKGNFPGRFSGRQFSNSRSEMNVSTLELGDSALYLCASSLFRAGDTQYFGPGTRLTVL.